The sequence of this TCR beta chain was determined in a study of control samples from healthy donors and cancer patients. Clones were read by immunoSEQ multiplex PCR, and TCRdb kept only the in-frame ones, dropping some. The sample lists about 180,000 clones; approximately 92% were seen once. The V and J ends lost 6 bases and 8 bases respectively, with 13 bases between them. The CDR3 is 13 residues long. This chain uses TRBV12-3 or TRBV12-4 with TRBJ1-4; D not resolved. The sample comprised blood. This sequence was found in a man aged 25-40 years in good health. CDR3 in amino acids: CASSQRQGEKLFF. Here the CDR3 DNA reads TGTGCCAGCAGCCAGCGTCAAGGGGAAAAACTGTTTTTT.